The 23 T cell receptor beta chains in this list originate from one sample, sequenced in a study of cytomegalovirus exposure and HLA in healthy donors (dated by TCRdb to about 2017). The library was generated by the immunoSEQ multiplex PCR assay. TCRdb retrieved this table from immuneACCESS and kept in-frame rearrangements only. Not all clones are present; in checked studies, unresolved V genes account for under half, and no reason is known for the remainder. Recorded for this sample are 250,000 to 400,000 clones; around 90% of them occurred a single time. Clones ranked in the top ten supply roughly 0.96% of the sample. Sequences were obtained from PBMCs. The receptor set was obtained from a man aged 30 to 39 in good health and CMV-seronegative.

V gene TRBV7-8 combines with J gene TRBJ2-5, with a tentative D call TRBD1 (6 bases). This CDR3 has 15 residues. Germline V gene data show CDR1 as SGHVS and CDR2 as FQNEAQ. V gave up 1 base and J gave up 3 bases, with 12 bases separating them. The CDR3 protein is CASSLVFGQKETQYF. In DNA, the CDR3 is TGTGCCAGCAGCTTAGTCTTTGGACAGAAAGAGACCCAGTACTTC.

The chain combines TRBV4-1 with TRBJ2-7; maybe TRBD2 (6 bases). The length of the CDR3 is 15 residues. The germline V gene has CDR1 MGHRA and CDR2 YSYEKL. The V end was cut by 4 bases, the J end by 5 bases, with 18 bases between. The DNA of the CDR3 is TGCGCCAGCAGCCGTAGTTTACTAGCTATCCACGAGCAGTACTTC. Its protein is CASSRSLLAIHEQYF.

V usage is TRBV5-1 and J usage is TRBJ1-4; TRBD1 matches 8 bases. The germline V gene encodes CDR1 SGHRS and CDR2 YFSETQ. The CDR3 sequence is 14 residues long. After removal of 2 bases from V and 8 bases from J, the junction contained 5 bases not matched to a gene. The CDR3 spells CASSFGAGGEKLFF. CDR3 DNA: TGCGCCAGCAGCTTCGGGGCAGGGGGCGAAAAACTGTTTTTT. The complete variable domain, with remaining parts taken from reference TRBV5-1 and TRBJ1-4, reads KAGVTQTPRYLIKTRGQQVTLSCSPISGHRSVSWYQQTPGQGLQFLFEYFSETQRNKGNFPGRFSGRQFSNSRSEMNVSTLELGDSALYLCASSFGAGGEKLFFGSGTQLSVL.

The chain combines TRBV30 with TRBJ2-2; D might be TRBD2 (6 bases). The CDR3 is 12 residues long. V was pared by 1 base and J by 6 bases, with 6 bases between. The germline CDR1 and CDR2 sequences are GTSNPN and SVGIG (reference sequence). The CDR3 reads CAWSGGAGELFF. In nucleotides, the CDR3 is TGTGCCTGGAGTGGCGGGGCCGGGGAGCTGTTTTTT. Filled out from reference TRBV30 and TRBJ2-2, the complete variable domain reads SQTIHQWPATLVQPVGSPLSLECTVEGTSNPNLYWYRQAAGRGLQLLFYSVGIGQISSEVPQNLSASRPQDRQFILSSKKLLLSDSGFYLCAWSGGAGELFFGEGSRLTVL.

J is TRBJ1-2 and V is TRBV9, with TRBD1 matching over 7 bases. Trimming took 3 bases from V and 7 from J; bases not matched to a gene: 12. CDR3 length: 15 amino acids. Germline CDR1 is SGDLS and CDR2 is YYNGEE. The CDR3 DNA reads as TGTGCCAGCAGCGAAGGGGGGACAGCCGTAGGTGGCTACACCTTC. It specifies CASSEGGTAVGGYTF. The full variable domain, in which reference TRBV9 and TRBJ1-2 provide the parts outside the CDR3, is DSGVTQTPKHLITATGQRVTLRCSPRSGDLSVYWYQQSLDQGLQFLIQYYNGEERAKGNILERFSAQQFPDLHSELNLSSLELGDSALYFCASSEGGTAVGGYTFGSGTRLTVV.

The table lists this clone with a count of one. The V gene is TRBV29-1, the J gene TRBJ2-1; 10 bases are a match to TRBD2. CDR3 length: 14 residues. Germline trimming cut 5 bases from V and 4 bases from J; bases unmatched to any gene: 5. Germline values: CDR1 SQVTM, CDR2 ANQGSEA. CDR3 DNA sequence: TGCAGCGTTCCCCTAGCGGGGGTTTACAATGAGCAGTTCTTC. Residues: CSVPLAGVYNEQFF.

The CDR3 loop is CASSFSQIGEQYF. For the CDR3, the DNA is TGCGCCAGCAGCTTTTCCCAGATCGGGGAGCAGTACTTC. The rearrangement links TRBV5-1 to TRBJ2-7; the D is unclear. Germline-derived CDR1 and CDR2 are SGHRS and YFSETQ. V gave up 2 bases and J gave up 7 bases, with 13 bases separating them. There are 13 residues in the CDR3.

This chain links TRBV4-2 with TRBJ2-1, with 11 nucleotides matching TRBD2. The CDR3 consists of 17 residues. Looked up from germline, CDR1 is LGHNA and CDR2 is YNFKEQ. V trimming: 4 bases; J trimming: 2 bases; junction bases outside the gene matches: 7. DNA of the CDR3: TGTGCCAGCAGCCCGTCTACTAGCGGGGGACCCTACAATGAGCAGTTCTTC. Residues: CASSPSTSGGPYNEQFF.

V and J are TRBV7-2 and TRBJ2-4; D may be TRBD1 (5 bases). V gave up 5 bases and J gave up 7 bases, with 18 bases separating them. Looked up from germline, CDR1 is SGHTA and CDR2 is FQGNSA. The CDR3 consists of 15 residues. The CDR3 bases are TGTGCCAGCAGCCAAGGACACCAGCCAGGGAACATTCAGTACTTC. It yields the protein CASSQGHQPGNIQYF.

This sequence joins TRBV7-9 and TRBJ2-7; D is possibly TRBD1 (6 bases). CDR1 and CDR2 from the germline V gene are SEHNR and FQNEAQ (reference sequence). V lost 4 bases and J 7 bases, leaving 17 bases between the germline ends. The CDR3 is 14 residues long. As DNA, the CDR3 is TGTGCCAGCAGCTCCTGGGGGCAGGCCCTTGAGCAGTACTTC. Protein product: CASSSWGQALEQYF.

This chain connects TRBV5-1 to TRBJ2-5; D may be TRBD1 (6 bases). The germline V gene has CDR1 SGHRS and CDR2 YFSETQ. This CDR3 is built from 18 residues. V was clipped by 2 bases and J by 5 bases, with 25 bases between them. DNA for the CDR3: TGCGCCAGCAGCTTTCATGGACAGCGCCGGGTTGGGAAGGAGACCCAGTACTTC. It translates to CASSFHGQRRVGKETQYF.

V usage is TRBV7-9 and J usage is TRBJ2-7, with unresolved D. The ends were cut back, 6 bases at V and 1 base at J, with 7 bases in the middle. This CDR3 region has 12 residues. CDR1 is SEHNR, CDR2 FQNEAQ, per germline (reference sequence). The DNA for the CDR3 is TGTGCCAGCAGGGCCATGTCCTACGAGCAGTACTTC. It yields the protein CASRAMSYEQYF.

V and J are TRBV7-9 and TRBJ2-1; weak D call: TRBD2 (5 bases). The V end was cut by 3 bases, the J end by 9 bases, with 9 bases between. CDR3 length equals 12 residues. Germline V gives CDR1 SEHNR, CDR2 FQNEAQ (reference sequence). The CDR3 DNA reads as TGTGCCAGCAGCTTGGCGGGTGTTGAGCAGTTCTTC. Translated, it gives CASSLAGVEQFF.

This clone was seen once. The gene calls are TRBV6-1 and TRBJ1-5; D call uncertain. The germline V and J ends were trimmed by 3 bases and 3 bases, with 6 bases remaining between them. This CDR3 contains 13 residues. Germline V gives CDR1 MNHNS, CDR2 SASEGT. Written as DNA, the CDR3 is TGTGCCAGCAGTGAGAGCCCCAATCAGCCCCAGCATTTT. Amino acid sequence: CASSESPNQPQHF.

The genes are TRBV5-8 and TRBJ2-3; D might be TRBD2 (5 bases). There are 14 residues in the CDR3. CDR1 is SGHTS and CDR2 is YDEGEE in the germline V gene. V lost 2 bases and J lost 4, with 11 bases in between. CDR3 nucleotide sequence: TGTGCCAGCAGCTTCCGAGGGCGCGCAGATACGCAGTATTTT. Its protein product is CASSFRGRADTQYF.

V and J are TRBV2 and TRBJ2-3; D is uncertain. The V gene's germline CDR1 is SNHLY and CDR2 FYNNEI. This CDR3 comprises 16 residues. V was trimmed by 0 bases and J by 3 bases, leaving 13 bases between them. The CDR3 is CASSEAFSSSTDTQYF. As DNA, the CDR3 is TGTGCCAGCAGTGAAGCGTTTAGCTCCAGTACAGATACGCAGTATTTT.

The chain is built from TRBV7-6 and TRBJ2-1; no clear D gene. Trimming shortened V by 1 base and J by 7 bases, and 5 bases separated the two germline ends. The length of the CDR3 is 12 residues. The germline V gene has CDR1 SGHVS and CDR2 FNYEAQ. CDR3 sequence (DNA): TGTGCCAGCAGCTTAGAGCATAATGAGCAGTTCTTC. It codes for CASSLEHNEQFF.

This clone was found once. The V call is TRBV5-1, the J call TRBJ2-1; TRBD2 agrees at 14 bases. CDR1 SGHRS and CDR2 YFSETQ come from the germline V gene. With V trimmed by 4 bases and J by 6 bases, 9 bases remained unmatched. This CDR3 spans 17 amino acids. CDR3 nucleotides: TGCGCCAGCAGCCCCGGGACTAGCGGGGGCACCCTCAATGAGCAGTTCTTC. The encoded protein is CASSPGTSGGTLNEQFF. Using reference TRBV5-1 and TRBJ2-1 for the parts outside the CDR3, the full variable domain is KAGVTQTPRYLIKTRGQQVTLSCSPISGHRSVSWYQQTPGQGLQFLFEYFSETQRNKGNFPGRFSGRQFSNSRSEMNVSTLELGDSALYLCASSPGTSGGTLNEQFFGPGTRLTVL.

This chain joins TRBV27 and TRBJ2-2; TRBD1 matches at 8 bases. CDR3 length: 15 residues. The germline gives CDR1 MNHEY, CDR2 SMNVEV (reference sequence). V shed 0 bases and J 7 bases; nucleotides not matched to a gene: 4. The CDR3, as DNA: TGTGCCAGCAGTTTATCGGACAGGGCGGGCGGGGAGCTGTTTTTT. Amino acids: CASSLSDRAGGELFF.

The V and J genes are TRBV19 and TRBJ1-2; no firm D call. V lost 5 bases and J lost 5, with 6 bases in between. The CDR3 has 11 residues. Germline values: CDR1 LNHDA, CDR2 SQIVND (reference sequence). Here the CDR3 DNA reads TGTGCCAGTAGTGGTACTTATGGCTACACCTTC. Residues: CASSGTYGYTF.

The chain uses TRBV9 and TRBJ1-4; D possibly corresponds to TRBD1 (5 bases). Germline V gives CDR1 SGDLS, CDR2 YYNGEE. Trimming left V 0 bases short and J 0 bases short, with 9 bases between. CDR3 length equals 16 residues. This CDR3 is CASSVEGEATNEKLFF. The DNA for the CDR3 is TGTGCCAGCAGCGTAGAAGGGGAAGCAACTAATGAAAAACTGTTTTTT.

This rearrangement joins TRBV5-5 to TRBJ1-5, with 10 bases fitting TRBD1. Germline values: CDR1 SGHKS, CDR2 YYEKEE (reference sequence). The length of the CDR3 is 15 residues. V lost 2 bases, J lost 4 bases, and 3 bases stayed unmatched. CDR3 region: CASSLRDRGNQPQHF. In DNA, the CDR3 is TGTGCCAGCAGCTTACGGGACAGGGGAAATCAGCCCCAGCATTTT.

The chain employs TRBV9 and TRBJ2-1; D might be TRBD2 (5 bases). CDR1 SGDLS and CDR2 YYNGEE come from the germline V gene. V lost 0 bases and J 7 bases, leaving 8 bases between the germline ends. The CDR3 extends over 13 amino acids. This chain's CDR3 is CASSVGSGNEQFF. The CDR3 nucleotides read TGTGCCAGCAGCGTAGGGTCGGGGAATGAGCAGTTCTTC. The full variable domain, with the rest looked up from reference TRBV9 and TRBJ2-1, is DSGVTQTPKHLITATGQRVTLRCSPRSGDLSVYWYQQSLDQGLQFLIQYYNGEERAKGNILERFSAQQFPDLHSELNLSSLELGDSALYFCASSVGSGNEQFFGPGTRLTVL.